Detailed here is one TCR beta chain. The target antigen is unknown. Relapses following autologous stem cell transplantation were seen in all patients, with brentuximab vedotin exposure varying. This sample stems from a study of PD-1 blockade in classical Hodgkin lymphoma. Measured with immunoSEQ multiplex PCR; TCRdb has only the in-frame clones, and not every one. The profile shows about 46,000 clones, 73% of them singletons. General study points: Reported baseline diversity: healthy donors highest, relapsed/refractory patients lowest. Lower baseline TCR diversity marked trial partial responders and progressors. The drivers behind the repertoire differences, possibly disease activity or prior therapy, remain undefined.

Trimming took off 4 bases at V and 7 bases at J, with 17 bases between the two ends. The V gene's germline CDR1 is SGHRS and CDR2 YFSETQ. The CDR3 is 15 residues long. The clonotype was recovered from a human donor with classical Hodgkin lymphoma. This specimen consisted of peripheral blood mononuclear cells (PBMCs), obtained at baseline. The chain joins TRBV5-1 to TRBJ1-4, with D perhaps matching TRBD1 (6 bases). CDR3 residues: CASSPVLGAGEKLFF. Written as DNA, the CDR3 is TGCGCCAGCAGCCCGGTGTTGGGGGCGGGTGAAAAACTGTTTTTT. The variable domain in full, with the rest retrieved from reference TRBV5-1 and TRBJ1-4, is KAGVTQTPRYLIKTRGQQVTLSCSPISGHRSVSWYQQTPGQGLQFLFEYFSETQRNKGNFPGRFSGRQFSNSRSEMNVSTLELGDSALYLCASSPVLGAGEKLFFGSGTQLSVL.